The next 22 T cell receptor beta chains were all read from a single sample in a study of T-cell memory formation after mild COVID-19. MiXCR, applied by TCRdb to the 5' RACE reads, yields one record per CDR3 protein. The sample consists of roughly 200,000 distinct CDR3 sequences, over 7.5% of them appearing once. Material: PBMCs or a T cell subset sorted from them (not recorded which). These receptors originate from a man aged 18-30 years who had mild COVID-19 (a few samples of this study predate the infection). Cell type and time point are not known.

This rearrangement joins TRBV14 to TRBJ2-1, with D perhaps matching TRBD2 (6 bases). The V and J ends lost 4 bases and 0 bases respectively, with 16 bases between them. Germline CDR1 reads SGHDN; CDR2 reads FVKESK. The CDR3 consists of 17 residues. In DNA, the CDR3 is TGTGCCAGCAGCCCCGGTGGGGGGTGGGGCTCCTACAATGAGCAGTTCTTC. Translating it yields CASSPGGGWGSYNEQFF.

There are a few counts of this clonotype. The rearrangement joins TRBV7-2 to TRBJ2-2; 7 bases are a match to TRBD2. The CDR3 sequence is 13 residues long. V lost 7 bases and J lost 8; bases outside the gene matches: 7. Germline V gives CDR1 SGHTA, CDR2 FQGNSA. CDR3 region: CASKGTSAGELFF. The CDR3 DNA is TGTGCCAGCAAGGGAACTAGCGCGGGGGAGCTGTTTTTT.

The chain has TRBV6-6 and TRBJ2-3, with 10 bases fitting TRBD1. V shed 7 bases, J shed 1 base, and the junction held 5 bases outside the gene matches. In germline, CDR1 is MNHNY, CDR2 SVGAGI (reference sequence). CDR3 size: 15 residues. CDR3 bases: TGTGCCAGCACCGAAGGGACAGGGGGCACAGATACGCAGTATTTT. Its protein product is CASTEGTGGTDTQYF.

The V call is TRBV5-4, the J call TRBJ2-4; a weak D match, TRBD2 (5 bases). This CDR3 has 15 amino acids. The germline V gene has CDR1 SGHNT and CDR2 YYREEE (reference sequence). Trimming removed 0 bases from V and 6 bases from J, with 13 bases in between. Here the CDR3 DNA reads TGTGCCAGCAGCTTGGGGGCACTCGGGATAAACATTCAGTACTTC. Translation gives CASSLGALGINIQYF.

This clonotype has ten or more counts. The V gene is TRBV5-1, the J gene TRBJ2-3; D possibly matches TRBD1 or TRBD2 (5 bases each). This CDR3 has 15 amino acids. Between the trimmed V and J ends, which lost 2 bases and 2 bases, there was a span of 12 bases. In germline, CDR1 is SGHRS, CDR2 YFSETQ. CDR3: CASSFPRGDTDTQYF. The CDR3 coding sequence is TGCGCCAGCAGCTTCCCCCGAGGGGACACAGATACGCAGTATTTT.

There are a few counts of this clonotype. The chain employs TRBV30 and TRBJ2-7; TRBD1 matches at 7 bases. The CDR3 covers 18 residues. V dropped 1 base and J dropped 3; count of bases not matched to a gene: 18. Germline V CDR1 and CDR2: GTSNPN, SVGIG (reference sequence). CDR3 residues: CAWSAFRLPGQYNYEQYF. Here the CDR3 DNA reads TGTGCCTGGAGTGCCTTTCGACTCCCGGGACAGTACAACTACGAGCAGTACTTC. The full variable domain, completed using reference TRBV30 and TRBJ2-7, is SQTIHQWPATLVQPVGSPLSLECTVEGTSNPNLYWYRQAAGRGLQLLFYSVGIGQISSEVPQNLSASRPQDRQFILSSKKLLLSDSGFYLCAWSAFRLPGQYNYEQYFGPGTRLTVT.

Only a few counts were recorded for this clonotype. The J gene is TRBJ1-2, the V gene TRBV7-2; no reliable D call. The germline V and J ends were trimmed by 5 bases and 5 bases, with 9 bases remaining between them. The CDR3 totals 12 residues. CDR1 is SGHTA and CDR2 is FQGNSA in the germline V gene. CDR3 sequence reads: CASSAVGYGYTF. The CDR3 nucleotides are TGTGCCAGCAGCGCCGTAGGGTATGGCTACACCTTC. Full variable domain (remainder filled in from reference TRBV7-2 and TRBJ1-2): GAGVSQSPSNKVTEKGKDVELRCDPISGHTALYWYRQSLGQGLEFLIYFQGNSAPDKSGLPSDRFSAERTGGSVSTLTIQRTQQEDSAVYLCASSAVGYGYTFGSGTRLTVV.

In DNA form, the CDR3 reads TGTGCCAGCAGTTACTCTATTACTAACTATGGCTACACCTTC. It specifies CASSYSITNYGYTF. V gene TRBV6-5 combines with J gene TRBJ1-2; no definite D call. Per the germline V gene, CDR1 is MNHEY and CDR2 is SVGAGI. The CDR3 spans 14 residues. V dropped 0 bases and J dropped 0 bases, with 5 bases sitting between them.

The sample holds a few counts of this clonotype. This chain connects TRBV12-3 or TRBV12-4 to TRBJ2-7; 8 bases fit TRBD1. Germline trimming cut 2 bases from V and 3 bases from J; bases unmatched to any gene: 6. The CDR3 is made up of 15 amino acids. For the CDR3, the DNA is TGTGCCAGCAGTTTACTCCCAGGGGGCGGCTACGAGCAGTACGTC. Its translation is CASSLLPGGGYEQYV.

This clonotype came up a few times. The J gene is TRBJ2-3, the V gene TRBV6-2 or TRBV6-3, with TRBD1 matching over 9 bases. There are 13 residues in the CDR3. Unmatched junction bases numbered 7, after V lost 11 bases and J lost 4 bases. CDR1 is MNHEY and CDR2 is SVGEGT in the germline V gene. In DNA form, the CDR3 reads TGTGCCTCTAGGACAGGGGACGCAGATACGCAGTATTTT. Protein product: CASRTGDADTQYF.

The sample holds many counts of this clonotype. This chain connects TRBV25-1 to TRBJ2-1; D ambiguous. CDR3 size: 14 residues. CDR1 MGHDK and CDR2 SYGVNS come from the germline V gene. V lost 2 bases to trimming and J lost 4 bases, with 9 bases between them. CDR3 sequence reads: CASSETGRYNEQFF. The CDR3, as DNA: TGTGCCAGCAGTGAAACCGGAAGATACAATGAGCAGTTCTTC.

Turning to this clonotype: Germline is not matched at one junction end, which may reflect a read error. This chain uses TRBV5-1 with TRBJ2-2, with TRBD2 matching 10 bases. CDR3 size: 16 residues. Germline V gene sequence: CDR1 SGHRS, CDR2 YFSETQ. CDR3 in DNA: TGCGCCAGCGCACCAGCGGGGGGGCCGAAGACCGGGGAGCTGTTTTTT. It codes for CASAPAGGPKTGELFF.

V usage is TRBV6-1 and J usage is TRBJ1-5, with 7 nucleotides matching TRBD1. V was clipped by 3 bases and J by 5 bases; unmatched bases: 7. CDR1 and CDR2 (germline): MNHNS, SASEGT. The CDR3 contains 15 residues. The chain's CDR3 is CASSEGQHPDQPQHF. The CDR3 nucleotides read TGTGCCAGCAGTGAGGGACAGCATCCCGATCAGCCCCAGCATTTT.

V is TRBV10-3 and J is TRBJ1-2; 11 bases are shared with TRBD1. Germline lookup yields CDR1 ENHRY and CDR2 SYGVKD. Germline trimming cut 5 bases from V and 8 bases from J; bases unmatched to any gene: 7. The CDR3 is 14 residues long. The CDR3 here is CAISPGTGGRGYTF. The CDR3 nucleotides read TGTGCCATCAGTCCCGGGACAGGGGGACGGGGCTACACCTTC.

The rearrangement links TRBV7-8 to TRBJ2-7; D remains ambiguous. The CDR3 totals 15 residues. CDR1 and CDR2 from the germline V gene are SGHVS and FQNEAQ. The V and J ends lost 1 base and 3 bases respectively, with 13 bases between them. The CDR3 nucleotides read TGTGCCAGCAGCTTAGGTGGATTCCTAGACTACGAGCAGTACGTC. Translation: CASSLGGFLDYEQYV.

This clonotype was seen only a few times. The CDR3 sequence is CASSLTGVGNQPQHF. CDR3 coding DNA: TGCGCCAGCAGCTTGACAGGGGTTGGCAATCAGCCCCAGCATTTT. This rearrangement joins TRBV5-1 to TRBJ1-5; 7 bases fit TRBD1. The V and J ends lost 1 base and 2 bases, in that order; junction bases with no gene match: 3. Germline CDR1 SGHRS, CDR2 YFSETQ. The CDR3 has 15 amino acids.

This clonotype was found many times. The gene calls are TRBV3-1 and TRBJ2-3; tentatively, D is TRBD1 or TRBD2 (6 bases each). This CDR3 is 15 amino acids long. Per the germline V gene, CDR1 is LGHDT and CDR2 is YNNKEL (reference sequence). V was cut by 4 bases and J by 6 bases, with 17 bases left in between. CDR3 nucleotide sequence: TGTGCCAGCAGCCCGGGGGCCATCGGAAGTGATACGCAGTATTTT. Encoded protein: CASSPGAIGSDTQYF.

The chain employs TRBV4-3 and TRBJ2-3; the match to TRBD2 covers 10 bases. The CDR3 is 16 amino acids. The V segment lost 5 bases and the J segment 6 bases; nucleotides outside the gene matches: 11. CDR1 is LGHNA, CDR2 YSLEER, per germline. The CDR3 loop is CASSSWTSGVGDTQYF. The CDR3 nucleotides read TGCGCCAGCAGCTCGTGGACTAGCGGCGTGGGGGATACGCAGTATTTT.

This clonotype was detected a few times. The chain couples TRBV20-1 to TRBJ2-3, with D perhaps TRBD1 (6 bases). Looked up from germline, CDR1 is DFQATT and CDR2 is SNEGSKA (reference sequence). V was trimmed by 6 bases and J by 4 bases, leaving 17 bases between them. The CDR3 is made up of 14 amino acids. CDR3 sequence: CSAEDRKRADTQYF. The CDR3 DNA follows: TGCAGTGCCGAAGACAGGAAGAGAGCAGATACGCAGTATTTT.

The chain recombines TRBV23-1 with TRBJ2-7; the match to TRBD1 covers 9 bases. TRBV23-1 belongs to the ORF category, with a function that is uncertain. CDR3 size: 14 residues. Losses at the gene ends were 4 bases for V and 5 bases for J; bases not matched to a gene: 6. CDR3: CASSPWDRVHEQYV. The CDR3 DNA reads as TGCGCCAGCAGTCCCTGGGACAGGGTACACGAGCAGTACGTC.

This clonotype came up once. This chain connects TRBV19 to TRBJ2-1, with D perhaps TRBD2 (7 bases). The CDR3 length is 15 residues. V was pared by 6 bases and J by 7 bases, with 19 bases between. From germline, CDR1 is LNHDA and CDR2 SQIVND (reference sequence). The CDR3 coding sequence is TGTGCCAGTAGCCGCGGGCGGGGGCGAGGTAATGAGCAGTTCTTC. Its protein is CASSRGRGRGNEQFF.

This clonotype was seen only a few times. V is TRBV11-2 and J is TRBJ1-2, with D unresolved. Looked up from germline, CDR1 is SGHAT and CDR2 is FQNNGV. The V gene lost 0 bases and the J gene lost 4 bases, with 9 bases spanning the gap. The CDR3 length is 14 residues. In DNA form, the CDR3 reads TGTGCCAGCAGCTTAGAGGCGGGGAGCTATGGCTACACCTTC. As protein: CASSLEAGSYGYTF.